A single TCR beta chain is shown here with its context. Its antigen remains unidentified. CDR1 SNHLY and CDR2 FYNNEI come from the germline V gene. The CDR3 is 15 residues long. Deletions cut 3 bases from V and 0 bases from J, with 9 bases between. The data originate from a study of OX40 agonist ivuxolimab in advanced cancers. Across the study: Subjects had a mean age of approximately 60 years, with a range of about 20 to 85; about 83% were male.

The method was immunoSEQ multiplex PCR; TCRdb's version includes in-frame clones alone and lacks a portion of them. The sample contains 70,000 or so clones, about 90% of which appear only once. Study-level results: Determination of antigen specificity was not performed for the expanded peripheral T cells. Low normalized T-cell clonal expansion was additionally recorded for some nonresponders. Clonal expansion was seen in CD4+ and CD8+ blood T cells by week 6 at 0.1 to 3.0 mg/kg.

This clonotype was sampled from an adult with an advanced solid tumor such as melanoma, head and neck, liver or kidney cancer. The sample here was CD4+ or CD8+ T cells sorted from blood, taken in a trial of the OX40 agonist ivuxolimab. This chain links TRBV2 with TRBJ1-5, with D uncertain. The CDR3 protein is CASSDFGSSNQPQHF. The CDR3 DNA is TGTGCCAGCAGTGATTTTGGCAGTAGCAATCAGCCCCAGCATTTT.